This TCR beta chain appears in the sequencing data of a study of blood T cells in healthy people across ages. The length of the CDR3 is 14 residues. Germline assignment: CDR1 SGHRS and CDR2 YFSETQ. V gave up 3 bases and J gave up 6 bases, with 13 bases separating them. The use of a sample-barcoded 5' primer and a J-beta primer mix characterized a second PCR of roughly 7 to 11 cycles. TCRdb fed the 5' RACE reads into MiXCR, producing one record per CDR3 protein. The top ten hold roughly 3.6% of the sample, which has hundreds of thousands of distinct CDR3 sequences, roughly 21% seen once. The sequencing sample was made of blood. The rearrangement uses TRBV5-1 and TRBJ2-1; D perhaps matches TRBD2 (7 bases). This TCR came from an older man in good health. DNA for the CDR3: TGCGCCAGCAGCTCAATGGGAGGGGGCAATGAGCAGTTCTTC. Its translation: CASSSMGGGNEQFF.